This passage covers 5 T cell receptor beta chains from one sample sequenced in a study of T cell changes during pregnancy in multiple sclerosis (dated by TCRdb to between 2018 and 2021). The library was made by the immunoSEQ multiplex PCR assay. The immuneACCESS repertoire file appears here via TCRdb, limited to in-frame rearrangements. These files lack a portion of the clones; in checked studies, under half of the deficit traces to unresolved V genes, and the cause of the others is not known. The sample data list around 50,000 clones, and around 92% of these were observed just once. The top ten constitute about 0.64% of the sample. Sequencing was performed on CD4+ T cells from peripheral blood mononuclear cells, taken after pregnancy. These receptors originate from a female donor with multiple sclerosis, enrolled in a pregnancy study.

The chain carries TRBV19 and TRBJ1-2; D not certain. This CDR3 is 17 amino acids long. Trimming pared 2 bases from V and 7 bases from J, leaving 23 bases between. Per the germline V gene, CDR1 is LNHDA and CDR2 is SQIVND (reference sequence). Here the CDR3 reads CASSIPPSGSSRGGYTF. The CDR3 DNA reads as TGTGCCAGTAGTATACCTCCGTCTGGGTCGAGCCGGGGTGGCTACACCTTC.

The chain combines TRBV5-6 with TRBJ2-7, with 7 positions matching TRBD1. Germline loops: CDR1 SGHDT, CDR2 YYEEEE. CDR3 size: 16 residues. V shed 7 bases, J shed 6 bases, and the junction held 19 bases outside the gene matches. DNA of the CDR3: TGTGCCAGCGAAAAAAGAACCCTACAGGGGCGCGGCGAGCAGTACTTC. It encodes CASEKRTLQGRGEQYF.

This chain links TRBV5-1 with TRBJ2-3; 8 bases line up with TRBD1. The CDR3 has 16 residues. V dropped 4 bases and J dropped 1; count of bases not matched to a gene: 8. In germline, CDR1 is SGHRS, CDR2 YFSETQ. The CDR3 DNA sequence: TGCGCCAGCAGCCGTCAGACAGGGGAGGGCACAGATACGCAGTATTTT. It yields the protein CASSRQTGEGTDTQYF.

As regards this clone: An end of the junction does not agree with germline; a read error may underlie this. The chain uses TRBV7-7 and TRBJ2-1; 8 positions agree with TRBD2. This CDR3 comprises 15 residues. Germline V gene lookup returns CDR1 SSHAT and CDR2 FNYEAQ (reference sequence). The CDR3 loop is CASSPTSGSYNEQFF. The CDR3 DNA reads as TGTGCTAGCAGCCCCACTAGCGGCTCCTACAATGAGCAGTTCTTC.

The chain's CDR3 is CASNIRTEHRETQYF. CDR3 coding DNA: TGTGCCAGCAATATAAGGACAGAACATCGAGAGACCCAGTACTTC. J is TRBJ2-5 and V is TRBV21-1; TRBD1 reflects the table's D call only, with no check against the DNA. TRBV21-1 is a listed pseudogene. The CDR3 runs 15 residues.